Described below is a single T cell receptor (beta chain) sequence and its context. Its antigen is currently unknown. In the same sample, other DNA sequences code for this CDR3. The entry originates in a study of OX40 agonist ivuxolimab in advanced cancers. General observations from the study: The average count of expanded clones was higher among CD8+ T cells than among CD4+.

J was trimmed by 1 base and V by 3 bases; bases with no gene match: 5. CDR3 length equals 16 residues. Germline-derived CDR1 and CDR2 are SGHRS and YFSETQ. Clones were sequenced by immunoSEQ multiplex PCR, and TCRdb holds only the in-frame ones, with some missing. The sample holds about 42,000 clones, over 75% seen once. The starting material was CD4+ or CD8+ T cells sorted from blood, obtained in a trial of the OX40 agonist ivuxolimab. The chain links TRBV5-1 to TRBJ2-1, with 9 bases fitting TRBD1. This clonotype was obtained from an adult with an advanced solid tumor such as melanoma, head and neck, liver or kidney cancer. The CDR3 DNA follows: TGCGCCAGCAGCTCCGCCGGGACAGGGTCCTACAATGAGCAGTTCTTC. Its translation: CASSSAGTGSYNEQFF.